This is a list of T cell receptor beta chains from one sample in a study of PD-1 blockade in classical Hodgkin lymphoma. TCRdb's copy holds only in-frame clones and misses some; the assay was immunoSEQ multiplex PCR. The repertoire consists of some 93,000 clones, with 80% to 95% occurring once and the leading ten covering less than 3%. The specimen was peripheral blood mononuclear cells (PBMCs), collected at baseline. These receptors were collected from a human donor with classical Hodgkin lymphoma. The CDR3 runs from the conserved cysteine through the conserved F or W. The D gene is left open where the match is weak. The size field is filled for only some rows; it gives once, few, many or a size class.

d_call	j_call	clone_size	v_call	cdr3_nt	cdr3_aa
.	TRBJ2-7	.	TRBV5-5	TGTGCCAGCAATGTGCGGACAAATACACTCTACGAGCAGTACTTC	CASNVRTNTLYEQYF
.	TRBJ2-2	.	TRBV14	TGTGCCAGCAGCCAAGACCGGGGCAGGACCAACACCGGGGAGCTGTTTTTT	CASSQDRGRTNTGELFF
.	TRBJ2-1	.	TRBV6-1	TGTGCCAGCAGTGAAGTACATATGACTACGTACAATGAGCAGTTCTTC	CASSEVHMTTYNEQFF
.	TRBJ1-1	.	TRBV4-1	TGCGCCAGCAGCCATGTCCCGCAGGGGAACACGAACACTGAAGCTTTCTTT	CASSHVPQGNTNTEAFF
TRBD1	TRBJ1-5	.	TRBV5-8	TGTGCCAGCAGCTTTATCACAGGGGCGAGGGGCAATCAGCCCCAGCATTTT	CASSFITGARGNQPQHF
TRBD1	TRBJ2-1	.	TRBV7-8	TGTGCCAGCAGCCTAGACAGGGGGAAATACAATGAGCAGTTCTTC	CASSLDRGKYNEQFF
TRBD2	TRBJ2-5	.	TRBV6-1	TGTGCCAGCAGTGAACGGGGTAGCGGGAGTAAGCGGGAGACCCAGTACTTC	CASSERGSGSKRETQYF
.	TRBJ2-7	.	TRBV5-1	TGCGCCAGCAGCTTAGAAGACCCTTCCTACGAGCAGTACTTC	CASSLEDPSYEQYF
TRBD1	TRBJ1-5	.	TRBV28	TGTGCCAGCAAATGGACAGGGTCGAACAATCAGCCCCAGCATTTT	CASKWTGSNNQPQHF
.	TRBJ2-5	.	TRBV27	TGTGCCAGCACCACTCGGAAGGGATATCAAGAGACCCAGTACTTC	CASTTRKGYQETQYF
.	TRBJ1-5	.	TRBV7-2	TGTGCCAGCAGCAACAGCCGGGACAATAATCAGCCCCAGCATTTT	CASSNSRDNNQPQHF
.	TRBJ1-2	.	TRBV27	TGTGCCAGCAGATACCCTGAGCCCCGCGGACTGAACTATGGCTACACCTTC	CASRYPEPRGLNYGYTF
.	TRBJ2-7	.	TRBV5-6	TGTGCCAGCAGCCACGCAGGACACCCCTACGAGCAGTACTTC	CASSHAGHPYEQYF
TRBD1	TRBJ2-5	.	TRBV11-2	TGTGCCAGCAGCCCCGACCTTGCGCAGGGGGCTCGGGAGACCCAGTACTTC	CASSPDLAQGARETQYF
.	TRBJ2-7	.	TRBV27	TGTGCCAGCAGTTTAAACGGTAGGGCAGGATCCTACGAGCAGTACTTC	CASSLNGRAGSYEQYF
.	TRBJ2-1	.	TRBV27	TGTGCCAGCAGTTCTGGCCTTGCCTCCTACAATGAGCAGTTCTTC	CASSSGLASYNEQFF
.	TRBJ2-7	.	TRBV28	TGTGCCAGCAGTTTCCCCGGGACCCGCCTTGGCGGGCAGTACTTC	CASSFPGTRLGGQYF
TRBD1	TRBJ1-5	.	TRBV2	TGTGCCAGCAGCCGCATGTCGACAGGGGGCCAGCCCCAGCATTTT	CASSRMSTGGQPQHF
TRBD2	TRBJ2-7	.	TRBV15	TGTGCCACCAGCAGAACAGGAAGCGGGAGACGCTACGAGCAGTACTTC	CATSRTGSGRRYEQYF
TRBD2	TRBJ2-5	.	TRBV28	TGTGCCAGCAGTTTACGGACTAGCGGGATAGAGACCCAGTACTTC	CASSLRTSGIETQYF
.	TRBJ1-1	.	TRBV9	TGTGCCAGCAGCCCTCGGTGGGGGGGCCACCCTGAAGCTTTCTTT	CASSPRWGGHPEAFF
.	TRBJ2-7	.	TRBV10-3	TGTGCCATCAGGGACATCCACTACGAGCAGTACTTC	CAIRDIHYEQYF
TRBD2	TRBJ2-7	.	TRBV28	TGTGCCAGCAGTTTAGGCTATGGGGGGAGGGCCGGGCACGAGCAGTACTTC	CASSLGYGGRAGHEQYF
.	TRBJ2-1	.	TRBV28	TGTGCCACGCACCGGGCCCCACGGAATGATGAGCAGTTCTTC	CATHRAPRNDEQFF
.	TRBJ2-3	once	TRBV18	TGTGCCAGCTCACCGGTCAGGGCCAGCACAGATACGCAGTATTTT	CASSPVRASTDTQYF
.	TRBJ2-3	.	TRBV7-9	TGTGCCAGCAGCTTACGGGACACAGATACGCAGTATTTT	CASSLRDTDTQYF
.	TRBJ1-2	.	TRBV5-3	TGTGCCAGAAGCTTAGTCCCGAGTCCCTATGGCTACACCTTC	CARSLVPSPYGYTF
.	TRBJ1-2	.	TRBV2	TGTGCCAGCAGTGCCGTTAGGGTCGACTATGGCTACACCTTC	CASSAVRVDYGYTF
.	TRBJ2-2	.	TRBV29-1	TGCAGCGTTGAACTAAGGGCAGCTTCGAACACCGGGGAGCTGTTTTTT	CSVELRAASNTGELFF
TRBD1	TRBJ1-4	.	TRBV9	TGTGCCAGCAGCGCCCCGATGGGGCGGACAGGGACTGTTGGTGAAAAACTGTTTTTT	CASSAPMGRTGTVGEKLFF
TRBD2	TRBJ2-7	.	TRBV19	TGTGCCAGTAGTATCCCGGGGGGAGCTAGCGGGAGAGACGAGCAGTACTTC	CASSIPGGASGRDEQYF
TRBD2	TRBJ2-2	.	TRBV28	TGTGCCAGCATAGGACTAGCGGGAACCGGGGAGCTGTTTTTT	CASIGLAGTGELFF
.	TRBJ2-3	.	TRBV13	TGTGCCAGCAGCTTAGCCTCGCGGGGCAGCACAGATACGCAGTATTTT	CASSLASRGSTDTQYF
TRBD2	TRBJ2-7	few	TRBV10-3	TGTGCCATCAGTGAGCTCCTGACTAGCGGGAGCTACGAGCAGTACTTC	CAISELLTSGSYEQYF
.	TRBJ1-2	.	TRBV28	TGTGCCAGCAGTTTATCAGGGGTCTATGGCTACACCTTC	CASSLSGVYGYTF
.	TRBJ2-7	.	TRBV28	TGTGCCAGCTGTAGACGGAGCTCCTACGAGCAGTACTTC	CASCRRSSYEQYF
.	TRBJ2-7	.	TRBV27	TGTGCCAGCAGTTCCATCCGGAACGCCTACGAGCAGTACTTC	CASSSIRNAYEQYF
.	TRBJ2-7	.	TRBV7-3	TGTGCCAGCAGTCAAGGAGGAACTTCCTACGAGCAGTACTTC	CASSQGGTSYEQYF
.	TRBJ1-5	.	TRBV11-2	TGTGCCAGCAGCTTCTCACCCAGCAATCAGCCCCAGCATTTT	CASSFSPSNQPQHF
TRBD2	TRBJ2-7	.	TRBV28	TGTGCCAGCAGTCTAAGGAATTTACTAGCGGGATTCTACGAGCAGTACTTC	CASSLRNLLAGFYEQYF
.	TRBJ2-5	.	TRBV28	TGTGCCAGCAGTTTAATCTTTTCCGGCGGAGGCAGGAGAGAGACCCAGTACTTC	CASSLIFSGGGRRETQYF
.	TRBJ1-5	.	TRBV10-3	TGTGCCATCAGCGCAGGGGAGCGCAATCAGCCCCAGCATTTT	CAISAGERNQPQHF
TRBD1	TRBJ1-1	.	TRBV30	TGTGCCATCCCGGGACAGGGGGTCTCATGGACTGAAGCTTTCTTT	CAIPGQGVSWTEAFF
TRBD2	TRBJ2-7	.	TRBV10-3	TGTGCCATCAGTGAGTCGTCTAGCGGGAGTCTTTACGAGCAGTACTTC	CAISESSSGSLYEQYF
TRBD1	TRBJ2-1	.	TRBV19	TGTGCCAGTAGTGCTCAAGGGGGCTCCCTCTACAATGAGCAGTTCTTC	CASSAQGGSLYNEQFF
.	TRBJ2-5	.	TRBV6-5	TGTGCCAGCAGTTGGAGGGGGGAGACCCAGTACTTC	CASSWRGETQYF
TRBD1	TRBJ2-4	.	TRBV5-8	TGTGCCAGCAGCCACAGGACAGGGGGGGCCAAAAACATTCAGTACTTC	CASSHRTGGAKNIQYF
.	TRBJ2-6	.	TRBV5-1	TGCGCCAGCAGCCCCGGGGTTGGGGGAGCGAGCTCTGGGGCCAACGTCCTGACTTTC	CASSPGVGGASSGANVLTF
.	TRBJ2-1	.	TRBV18	TGTGCCAGCTCACCAGTCAGAGGGAGCTCCTACAATGAGCAGTTCTTC	CASSPVRGSSYNEQFF
.	TRBJ1-4	once	TRBV6-1	TGTGCCAGCAGTGATTGGCAATCTAATGAAAAACTGTTTTTT	CASSDWQSNEKLFF
TRBD2	TRBJ2-7	.	TRBV27	TGTGCCAGCAGTTGGGGACTAGCGGACGAGCAGTACTTC	CASSWGLADEQYF
.	TRBJ2-7	.	TRBV30	TGTGCCTGGAGGGGTAGGACCGTCTACGAGCAGTACTTC	CAWRGRTVYEQYF
.	TRBJ1-5	.	TRBV28	TGTGCCAGCAGTTTATGGGCGGGGGATCAGCCCCAGCATTTT	CASSLWAGDQPQHF
.	TRBJ2-7	.	TRBV7-9	TGTGCCAGCAGCTTAGAAGAGGAAGGAGCCTACGAGCAGTACTTC	CASSLEEEGAYEQYF
TRBD1	TRBJ1-2	.	TRBV7-9	TGTGCCAGCAGCCGAGACAGGGGGCGAAGCTATGGCTACACCTTC	CASSRDRGRSYGYTF
TRBD2	TRBJ2-3	.	TRBV19	TGTGCCAGTAGTAACCCTAGCGGGAGGGCAGATACGCAGTATTTT	CASSNPSGRADTQYF
.	TRBJ1-1	.	TRBV5-6	TGTGCCAGCAGCTTGGGACAGCATGAGTTCGCTGAAGCTTTCTTT	CASSLGQHEFAEAFF
.	TRBJ2-7	.	TRBV4-1	TGCGCCAGCAGCCAAGTGGCATACCAAACAGCCTACGAGCAGTACTTC	CASSQVAYQTAYEQYF